The T cell receptor beta chain under discussion was sequenced for a study of blood T cell repertoires in COVID-19. Germline CDR1 reads LNHDA; CDR2 reads SQIVND (reference sequence). The CDR3 loop spans 16 amino acids. Trimming left V 4 bases short and J 0 bases short, with 15 bases between. Source study methods: Reference gene primer amplification gave estimated nucleated cell counts. Produced via immunoSEQ multiplex PCR; TCRdb's table is partial and in-frame only. The DNA gave D and trimming, while V, J and clone size come from that table. The table records roughly 330,000 clones, over 80% of them present only once. Cohorts were based on clinical histories the participants reported. Two negative PCRs, clearance, or symptom resolution had been documented for recovered Cohort 3 donors.

The TCR was taken from a man aged 25 to 40 who had recovered from COVID-19. Sequencing was performed on PBMCs or T cells enriched from blood (not recorded which). The chain joins TRBV19 to TRBJ1-2, with D hard to call. The CDR3 region has the DNA TGTGCCAGTAGTACTAGGAGTCAAACGTCTAACTATGGCTACACCTTC. It codes for CASSTRSQTSNYGYTF.